This record concerns one T cell receptor beta chain sequence. The antigen remains unidentified. CDR1 and CDR2 from the germline V gene are MDHEN and SYDVKM. V lost 7 bases and J lost 8, with 15 bases in between. This CDR3 region has 14 residues. TCRdb's table, derived via immunoSEQ multiplex PCR, lists solely in-frame clones and lacks some. The sample has about 99,000 clones; 80% to 90% are singletons. This specimen comes from a study of T cell responses to AZD1222 COVID-19 vaccine. Findings and limits, study-wide: Vaccine-related CD4 TCRs covered spike, predominating at 160-218 and 743-854. Close to half of spike-specific TCRs reportedly recognize unmutated variant regions.

Sequences were derived from peripheral blood, sampled on day 0 of AZD1222 vaccination. This chain links TRBV28 with TRBJ1-6, with D possibly matching TRBD1 (6 bases). This TCR derives from an adult in good health. The CDR3 nucleotides read TGTGCCAGCATGCAGTCACAGGGAGATTCACCCCTCCACTTT. Its translation is CASMQSQGDSPLHF.